Included here is one TCR beta chain sequence, with context. Its target is unknown. The data stem from a study of T cell responses to AZD1222 COVID-19 vaccine. Overall study findings and caveats: Rises in breadth and depth of Spike-specific TCRs came after two AZD1222 doses.

Profiled with immunoSEQ multiplex PCR; TCRdb holds only in-frame clones, not every one. The sample has roughly 180,000 clones, over 90% seen once. Per germline, CDR1 MDHEN and CDR2 SYDVKM. The CDR3 runs to 17 residues. V shed 9 bases, J shed 1 base, and the junction held 16 bases outside the gene matches. The chain recombines TRBV28 with TRBJ1-1, with 8 bases aligning to TRBD1. The specimen comprised peripheral blood, sampled 28 days after the second AZD1222 dose. The TCR sequence derives from an adult who received the AZD1222 COVID-19 vaccine. DNA for the CDR3: TGTGCCAGTTTCGCAGGGGGCGAACCTACAACGAACACTGAAGCTTTCTTT. As protein: CASFAGGEPTTNTEAFF.